This record looks at one T cell receptor beta chain sequence and its context. Next came a second PCR, run for about 6 to 12 cycles, which used a sample-barcoded 5' primer along with a J-beta primer mix. TCRdb reprocessed the 5' RACE reads with MiXCR, giving one entry per CDR3 protein. The data show roughly 560,000 distinct CDR3 sequences, around 24% seen once. The sample belongs to a study of blood T cells in healthy people across ages. Healthy Russian Caucasian donors spanned ages 6 to 90 years. Researchers collected approximately 9.5 milliliters of peripheral blood from every single donor. These sequences were also reported in another study, on T cells of mothers and their children.

The sequencing sample was made of blood. The sequence came from a boy under 18 in good health.

CDR3 region: CSARGISGEGSYNEQFF. As DNA, the CDR3 is TGCAGTGCTAGAGGGATTAGCGGGGAGGGCTCCTACAATGAGCAGTTCTTC. The chain links TRBV20-1 to TRBJ2-1; TRBD2 aligns across 8 bases. The CDR3 contains 17 residues. CDR1 and CDR2 (germline): DFQATT, SNEGSKA (reference sequence). V lost 1 base to trimming and J lost 0 bases; unmatched junction nucleotides: 8.